Shown below are 5 T cell receptor beta chains from a single sample sequenced in a study of OX40 agonist ivuxolimab in advanced cancers. Sequencing was performed with immunoSEQ multiplex PCR; in TCRdb, only in-frame clones are kept and a portion is missing. The data show about 48,000 clones, with roughly 91% seen just once and roughly 6.2% held by the top ten. Sequencing used CD4+ or CD8+ T cells sorted from blood, obtained in a trial of the OX40 agonist ivuxolimab. The origin of the receptors is an adult with an advanced solid tumor such as melanoma, head and neck, liver or kidney cancer.

The chain couples TRBV19 to TRBJ2-3; tentatively, D is TRBD1 or TRBD2 (5 bases each). CDR1 LNHDA and CDR2 SQIVND come from the germline V gene (reference sequence). The ends were cut back, 3 bases at V and 5 bases at J, with 18 bases in the middle. The CDR3 spans 16 residues. CDR3 region: CASSIPGTIGIDTQYF. CDR3 DNA: TGTGCCAGTAGTATTCCCGGGACCATAGGTATAGATACGCAGTATTTT.

The chain uses TRBV28 and TRBJ2-2; D unresolved. The germline CDR1 and CDR2 sequences are MDHEN and SYDVKM. The CDR3 has 15 residues. V was cut by 6 bases and J by 8 bases, with 19 bases left in between. The CDR3 DNA follows: TGTGCCAGCAGCTTACTGCAGACGGGTGCGGGGGAGCTGTTTTTT. Residues: CASSLLQTGAGELFF.

This clone was seen a handful of times. The chain couples TRBV15 to TRBJ1-6; D perhaps matches TRBD1 (5 bases). Between the trimmed V and J ends, which lost 0 bases and 5 bases, there was a span of 8 bases. The germline V gene has CDR1 LNHNV and CDR2 YYDKDF (reference sequence). This CDR3 is built from 15 residues. CDR3 residues: CATSRERGNNSPLHF. The CDR3 bases are TGTGCCACCAGCAGAGAAAGGGGCAATAATTCACCCCTCCACTTT. Full variable domain (outside the CDR3, taken from reference TRBV15 and TRBJ1-6): DAMVIQNPRYQVTQFGKPVTLSCSQTLNHNVMYWYQQKSSQAPKLLFHYYDKDFNNEADTPDNFQSRRPNTSFCFLDIRSPGLGDTAMYLCATSRERGNNSPLHFGNGTRLTVT.

J is TRBJ2-3 and V is TRBV4-1, with TRBD2 identical over 10 bases. CDR1 is MGHRA, CDR2 YSYEKL, per germline. Unmatched junction bases numbered 10, after V lost 2 bases and J lost 8 bases. This CDR3 comprises 16 residues. For the CDR3, the DNA is TGCGCCAGCAGCCAACTTTCGAGCGGGGGGGCAGGTACGCAGTATTTT. Its translation: CASSQLSSGGAGTQYF.

This clone occurred a few times. This chain connects TRBV2 to TRBJ2-2; possible D gene TRBD1, 5 bases. Germline assignment: CDR1 SNHLY and CDR2 FYNNEI. With 5 bases removed from V and 3 bases from J, the gap between germline ends came to 13 bases. This CDR3 has 15 amino acids. CDR3 in DNA: TGTGCCAGCAGTACCAGACAGATTCACACCGGGGAGCTGTTTTTT. Translation: CASSTRQIHTGELFF.